The 2 T cell receptor beta chains in this list originate from one sample, sequenced in a study of tissue T cells after allogeneic stem cell transplantation. Assay: immunoSEQ multiplex PCR; the TCRdb copy retains only in-frame clones and omits some. This table holds over a thousand clones, roughly four fifths found once. The sample here was spleen tissue, taken at autopsy. Receptors originate from a male patient between 40 and 69 years old with steroid-refractory graft-versus-host disease after an allogeneic stem cell transplant. Part of the T cell pool may stem from the graft donor.

The CDR3 DNA follows: TGTGCCAGCAGCCGCAATCCGGGACAGGGGGCTCACGAGCAGTACTTC. Residues: CASSRNPGQGAHEQYF. The chain uses TRBV4-2 and TRBJ2-7, with 12 positions matching TRBD1. The CDR3 extends over 16 amino acids. CDR1 LGHNA and CDR2 YNFKEQ come from the germline V gene. V trimming: 4 bases; J trimming: 5 bases; junction bases outside the gene matches: 9.

The chain links TRBV12-3 or TRBV12-4 to TRBJ2-3; D uncertain. The V gene lost 7 bases and the J gene lost 4 bases, with 3 bases spanning the gap. CDR3 length: 10 residues. CDR3: CASIPDTQYF. For the CDR3, the DNA is TGTGCCAGCATTCCAGATACGCAGTATTTT.